This T cell receptor beta chain was recovered during a study of cytomegalovirus exposure and HLA in healthy donors (dated by TCRdb to 2016 to 2017). Describing the broader study: A later analysis indicated that the 120 or so validation repertoires were generated on the platform also employed for the 666 repertoires of the first cohort. The aim of the study was to test whether cataloging public T cell receptors could identify signatures of past pathogen exposure. A separate validation cohort of roughly 130 different subjects was used in addition to the roughly 700-subject first cohort. To predict cytomegalovirus infection status, the study brought together high-throughput TCR immunosequencing, statistical association of individual TCRs with disease status, and machine learning. General conclusions and limits of the study: It was suggested by the authors that the approach could potentially be generalized to other disease states and immunological phenotypes. A total of 150 to 200 TCR beta chains were listed by the study as associated with cytomegalovirus. The classifier was reported to diagnose cytomegalovirus status with high specificity and sensitivity in both the original and validation cohorts. Most TCR sequences were seen in very few donors, while some public TCRs were found in many individuals. Subsequent analysis determined that TCRs grouped into clusters in the first cohort also showed a tendency toward co-occurrence across the roughly 110 validation repertoires, and about 94% of cluster scores exceeded 0. A few of the identified cytomegalovirus-associated TCR beta chains were confirmed in vitro to be specific for cytomegalovirus antigens. The validation cohort had no HLA typing available for a later analysis, so co-occurrence within that cohort was assessed over all 120 or so repertoires.

Libraries were constructed by the immunoSEQ multiplex PCR assay. In the authors' own workflow: A statistical classification framework was built to diagnose cytomegalovirus status from the catalog of TCR beta chain sequences. TCRdb provides this immuneACCESS table in a form limited to in-frame rearrangements. Some clones are lacking; in checked studies, under half of them reflect an unresolved V gene, and why the rest are absent is not known. V and J calls and clone size follow that table, whereas D and trimming were derived from the DNA. Present in this sample are 300,000 to 350,000 clones, roughly 86% of which were seen just once. The ten largest clones add up to around 1% of the sample. Remarks on this clone: Its antigen remains unidentified. Nothing much larger sits one base from this clone, and base qualities are not available.

Donors formed part of the validation cohort, which comprised 120 subjects and was distinct from the first cohort of several hundred subjects. The source of this sequence is a man aged 30-40 years in good health and CMV-seronegative. Sequencing was performed on PBMCs.

CDR3 sequence: CASSYSGQGIGNTIYF. The DNA is as follows: TGTGCCAGCAGTTACTCAGGACAGGGGATTGGAAACACCATATATTTT. The chain employs TRBV6-5 and TRBJ1-3, and TRBD1 matches 9 of the central bases. V lost 0 bases and J lost 3 bases, and the count of bases not matched to a germline gene is 3. From the cysteine up to the phenylalanine, the CDR3 has a length of 16 residues. Just the 48-base CDR3 DNA is kept, in frame starting at base 1. Via the germline V gene, CDR1 is MNHEY and CDR2 SVGAGI.